This TCR beta chain is from a study of blood T cell repertoires in COVID-19. Trimming at V came to 4 bases and at J to 5 bases, leaving 2 bases not matched to a gene. The CDR3 covers 14 residues. Germline lookup yields CDR1 SNHLY and CDR2 FYNNEI. Some clones are missing from TCRdb's copy, which holds only in-frame ones; the method was immunoSEQ multiplex PCR. Of fewer than 450,000 clones in the sample, around nine tenths were seen once. This clone showed up just a few times. The chain combines TRBV2 with TRBJ2-2; 9 nucleotides match TRBD1. This clonotype was obtained from a woman between 18 and 29 years old who had recovered from COVID-19. Specimen: PBMCs or T cells enriched from blood (not recorded which). The CDR3 DNA follows: TGTGCCAGCAGTGGTGACAGGGGGACCGGGGAGCTGTTTTTT. Amino acid sequence: CASSGDRGTGELFF.